This T cell receptor (beta chain) was sequenced during a study of cytomegalovirus exposure and HLA in healthy donors. On the study more broadly: The approximately 130 validation repertoires were reported in a later analysis to have been generated on the same platform as the 500 to 700 first-cohort repertoires. Study findings and constraints: It was reportedly the case that the classifier diagnosed cytomegalovirus status with high specificity and sensitivity. Confirmation in vitro established that three CMV-associated chains were specific for CMV antigens.

Trimming left V 9 bases short and J 3 bases short, with 11 bases between. The germline gives CDR1 SNHLY, CDR2 FYNNEI. This CDR3 comprises 13 residues. A note on this clone: Its target is unknown.

Method: immunoSEQ multiplex PCR; TCRdb's copy keeps in-frame clones and lacks some. Seen here are under 200,000 clones, approximately 86% observed once, and the top ten hold around 2.4%. The chain recombines TRBV2 with TRBJ2-2, with a possible D match to TRBD2 (5 bases). Sequenced input: PBMCs. This TCR derives from a woman between 18 and 30 years old in good health and CMV-seronegative. In DNA, the CDR3 is TGTGCCAGAACTAGTGATCACACCGGGGAGCTGTTTTTT. It yields the protein CARTSDHTGELFF.